This TCR beta chain is from a study of T cells after yellow fever vaccination. A single record per CDR3 protein comes from TCRdb applying MiXCR to the 5' RACE reads. The sample has approximately 250,000 distinct CDR3 sequences, around 6.7% seen once; the top ten hold more than 1%. The CDR3 consists of 15 residues. The J segment lost 5 bases and the V segment lost 4 bases, leaving 11 bases of the junction unmatched. CDR1 and CDR2 from the germline V gene are DFQATT and SNEGSKA (reference sequence). This clonotype came up a few times. The antigen is undetermined. Regarding the study as a whole: Booster sampling recovered most clones from primary vaccination (approximately 96% CD4, around 90% CD8). Relatively few clonotypes were ones that appeared in both CD4 and CD8 compartments. When the response was secondary, it was weaker but reached its peak faster, day 5 versus 15.

The sample consisted of CD4+ T cells sorted from PBMCs, taken on the day of the yellow fever booster vaccination. The TCR comes from a man younger than 45 who received the YFV17D yellow fever vaccine. V usage is TRBV20-1 and J usage is TRBJ2-5; 9 nucleotides align to TRBD1. DNA for the CDR3: TGCAGTGCTACTCTGGGGGGACAGGGTGACGAGACCCAGTACTTC. This codes for CSATLGGQGDETQYF.